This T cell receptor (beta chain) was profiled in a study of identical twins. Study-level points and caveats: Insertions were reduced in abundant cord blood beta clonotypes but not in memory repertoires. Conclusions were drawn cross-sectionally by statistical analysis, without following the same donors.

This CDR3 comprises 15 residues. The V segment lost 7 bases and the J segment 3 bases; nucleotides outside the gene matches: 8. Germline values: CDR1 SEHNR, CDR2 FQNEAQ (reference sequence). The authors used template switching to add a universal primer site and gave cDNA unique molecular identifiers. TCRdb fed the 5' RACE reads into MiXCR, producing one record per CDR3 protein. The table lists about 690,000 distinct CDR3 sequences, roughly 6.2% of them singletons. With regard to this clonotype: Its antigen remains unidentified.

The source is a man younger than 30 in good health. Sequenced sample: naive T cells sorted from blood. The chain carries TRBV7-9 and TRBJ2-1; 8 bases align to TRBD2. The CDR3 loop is CASIYLGLDYNEQFF. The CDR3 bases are TGTGCCAGCATCTACCTGGGACTAGACTACAATGAGCAGTTCTTC.